The sequence of this T cell receptor (beta chain) was determined in a study of blood T cell repertoires in COVID-19. Study at large: There were acute and convalescent COVID-19 samples, and they came from the United States, Italy and Spain. Sources were T cells, B-cell-depleted T cells, or PBMCs; the material itself was cDNA or gDNA.

Trimming took off 4 bases at V and 6 bases at J, with 12 bases between the two ends. Germline V gene sequence: CDR1 SGHRS, CDR2 YFSETQ. This CDR3 has 13 amino acids. TCRdb keeps only in-frame clones here, not all; method: immunoSEQ multiplex PCR. This table has approximately 58,000 clones, approximately 81% appearing once. The V gene is TRBV5-1, the J gene TRBJ2-3, with a weak D call TRBD1 (6 bases). Sequencing was done on a sample of peripheral blood. This receptor was taken from a man aged 40-49 years with active COVID-19. CDR3 sequence: CASSLPQGDTQYF. CDR3 nucleotide sequence: TGCGCCAGCAGCCTGCCTCAGGGGGATACGCAGTATTTT.